This TCR beta chain is drawn from a study of PD-L1 blockade in urothelial cancer. For the study at large: Patients with male sex and bladder-origin urothelial cancer accounted for most of the roughly 29 enrolled. Treatment start was followed by blood analysis at 3 weeks (second dose) and again at 6 weeks. Study-level points and caveats: Tumor-associated blood clones were expanded more by durable-benefit patients at 3 weeks.

Germline values: CDR1 SEHNR, CDR2 FQNEAQ (reference sequence). The CDR3 is 15 residues long. The V end was cut by 2 bases, the J end by 0 bases, with 5 bases between. Points on this clone: Its antigen is as yet unknown.

Synthetic analogs of TCR templates were spiked into every PCR. Clones were read by immunoSEQ multiplex PCR, and TCRdb kept only the in-frame ones, dropping some. Of 70,000 to 90,000 clones listed, about 81% are singletons. This receptor was taken from a man aged 65 to 85 with urothelial cancer. The source was PBMCs, collected around atezolizumab (anti-PD-L1) treatment. V is TRBV7-9 and J is TRBJ2-6; D is perhaps TRBD1 (5 bases). The CDR3 DNA reads TGTGCCAGCAGCTTAACAGGCTCTGGGGCCAACGTCCTGACTTTC. Residues: CASSLTGSGANVLTF.